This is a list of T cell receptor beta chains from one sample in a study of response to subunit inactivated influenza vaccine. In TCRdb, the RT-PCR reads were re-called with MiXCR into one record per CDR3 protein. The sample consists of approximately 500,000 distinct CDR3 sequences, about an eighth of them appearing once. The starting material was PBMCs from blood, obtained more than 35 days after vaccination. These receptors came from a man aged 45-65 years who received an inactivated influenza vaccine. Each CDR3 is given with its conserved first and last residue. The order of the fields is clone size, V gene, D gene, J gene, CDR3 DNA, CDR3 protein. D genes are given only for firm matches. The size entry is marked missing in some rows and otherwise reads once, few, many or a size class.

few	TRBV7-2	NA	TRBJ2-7	TGTGCCAGCAGCCACACAGGTCAGGTCTACGAGCAGTACTTC	CASSHTGQVYEQYF
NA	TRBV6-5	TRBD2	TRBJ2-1	TGTGCCAGCAGTTACTCGAGGGTAGCGGGAGGCCCCCACAATGAGCAGTTCTTC	CASSYSRVAGGPHNEQFF
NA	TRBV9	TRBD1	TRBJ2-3	TGTGCCAGCAGCATGACAGGGACCGGGGATACGCAGTATTTT	CASSMTGTGDTQYF
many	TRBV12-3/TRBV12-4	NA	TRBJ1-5	TGTGCCAGCAGTTTAGGGGTAGGGTACAAACCCCAGCATTTT	CASSLGVGYKPQHF
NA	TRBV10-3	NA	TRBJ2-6	TGTGCCATCAGTGAGGCTGGTGGGGCCAACGTCCTGACTTTC	CAISEAGGANVLTF
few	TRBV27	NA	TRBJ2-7	TGTGCCAGCAGTAGCCCGGGACTCAGGGAGCAGTACTTC	CASSSPGLREQYF
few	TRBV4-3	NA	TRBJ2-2	TGCGCCAGCAGCCAAGATGTTACAGGGAGTAACACCGGGGAGCTGTTTTTT	CASSQDVTGSNTGELFF
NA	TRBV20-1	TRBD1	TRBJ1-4	TGCAGTGCTACCCGACAGGGGGCCAGTAAACTGTTTTTT	CSATRQGASKLFF
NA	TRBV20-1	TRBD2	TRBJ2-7	TGCAGTGCTAGAGATACCCGACTAGCGGTAGGTTACGAGCAGTACTTC	CSARDTRLAVGYEQYF
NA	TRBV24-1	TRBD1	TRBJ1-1	TGTGCCACCAGTGACTCCGGGACAGAAGATGAAGCTTTCTTT	CATSDSGTEDEAFF
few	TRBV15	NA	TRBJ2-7	TGTGCCACCAGCAGAGTGGGGGGTCTAAGCTCCTACGAGCAGTACTTC	CATSRVGGLSSYEQYF
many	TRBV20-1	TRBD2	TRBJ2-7	TGCAGTGCTAGCGTATCCGGGACTAGAAGCGAGCAGTACTTC	CSASVSGTRSEQYF
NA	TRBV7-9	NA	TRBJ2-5	TGTGCCAGCAGCTCAGGCACTCAGGGGAAAGAGACCCAGTACTTC	CASSSGTQGKETQYF
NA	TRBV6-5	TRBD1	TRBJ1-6	TGTGCCAGCAGCTACACGCCACAGGGGAAATCACCCCTCCACTTT	CASSYTPQGKSPLHF
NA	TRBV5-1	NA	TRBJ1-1	TGCGCCAGCAGCCCATCCTCGCGGGAAGCTTTCTTT	CASSPSSREAFF
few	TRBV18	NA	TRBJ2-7	TGTGCCAGCTCACCGGTGGGTAGGCCCTACGAGCAGTACTTC	CASSPVGRPYEQYF
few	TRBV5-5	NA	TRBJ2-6	TGTGCCAGCAGCTACAACAGGGCTGGGGCCAACGTCCTGACTTTC	CASSYNRAGANVLTF
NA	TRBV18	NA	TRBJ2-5	TGTGCCAGCTCACCGCTGCCCCGGAATCAAGAGACCCAGTACTTC	CASSPLPRNQETQYF
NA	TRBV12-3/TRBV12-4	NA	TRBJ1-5	TGTGCCAGCAGTTTAGCCCTGAATAGCAATCAGCCCCAGCATTTT	CASSLALNSNQPQHF
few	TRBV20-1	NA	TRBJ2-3	TGCAGTGCTAGGACGCTAGCGTACAGCACAGATACGCAGTATTTT	CSARTLAYSTDTQYF
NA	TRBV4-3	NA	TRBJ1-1	TGCGCCAGCAGCCAAGATGTAACAGGCGGCATGAACACTGAAGCTTTCTTT	CASSQDVTGGMNTEAFF
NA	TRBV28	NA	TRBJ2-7	TGTGCCAGCAGTTTTAGGGACCACTCCTACGAGCAGTACTTC	CASSFRDHSYEQYF
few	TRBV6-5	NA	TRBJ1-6	TGTGCCAGCAGTTACACCCCCGGTGGCATGGGCTCACCCCTCCACTTT	CASSYTPGGMGSPLHF
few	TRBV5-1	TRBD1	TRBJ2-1	TGCGCCAGCAGCACACAGGGGGCTTCCTACAATGAGCAGTTCTTC	CASSTQGASYNEQFF
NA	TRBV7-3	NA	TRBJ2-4	TGTGCCAGCAGCTTAATGGGGGCGCCCAAAAACATTCAGTACTTC	CASSLMGAPKNIQYF
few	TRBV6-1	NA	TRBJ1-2	TGTGCCAGCAGTGAAAACACTCTGGGAGGCTACACCTTC	CASSENTLGGYTF
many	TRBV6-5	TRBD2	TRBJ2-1	TGTGCCAGCAGTTACGACCGGACTAGCGGGGGGGCCGTTGAGCAGTTCTTC	CASSYDRTSGGAVEQFF
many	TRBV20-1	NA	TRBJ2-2	TGCAGTGCTAGGGGGGCCAGCACCGGGGAGCTGTTTTTT	CSARGASTGELFF
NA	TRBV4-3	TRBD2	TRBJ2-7	TGCGCCAGCAGCCAAGCTGGCCGGGGGGAATCCTACGAGCAGTACTTC	CASSQAGRGESYEQYF
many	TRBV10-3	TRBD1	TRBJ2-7	TGTGCCATCGGGACAGGGGGCTACGAGCAGTACTTC	CAIGTGGYEQYF
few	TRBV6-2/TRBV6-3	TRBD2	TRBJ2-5	TGTGCCAGCAGTTACCCCCGGACTAGCGGGCTGGAGCAAGAGACCCAGTACTTC	CASSYPRTSGLEQETQYF
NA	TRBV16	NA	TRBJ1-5	TGTGCCAGCAGCCAATTCGACAGGCAGTCCCAGCATTTT	CASSQFDRQSQHF
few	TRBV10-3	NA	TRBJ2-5	TGTGCCATCAGTCCCCGTAACAGCTTCCAAGAGACCCAGTACTTC	CAISPRNSFQETQYF
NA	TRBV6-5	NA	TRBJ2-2	TGTGCCAGCAGTTATTCGGTTGGGGGTTCCGGGGAGCTGTTTTTT	CASSYSVGGSGELFF
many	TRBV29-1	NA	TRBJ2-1	TGCAGCGTTTCTTACGACAGCAGCTCCTACAATGAGCAGTTCTTC	CSVSYDSSSYNEQFF
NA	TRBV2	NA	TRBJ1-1	TGTGCCAGCAACCCAGGGAGGGGGAACACTGAAGCTTTCTTT	CASNPGRGNTEAFF
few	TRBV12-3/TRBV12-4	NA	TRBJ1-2	TGTGCCAGCAGTCCCAAGACGGTCCATGGCTACACCTTC	CASSPKTVHGYTF
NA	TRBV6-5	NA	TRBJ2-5	TGTGCCAGCCAGACTAGTTGGGAGACCCAGTACTTC	CASQTSWETQYF
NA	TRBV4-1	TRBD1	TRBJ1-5	TGCGCCAGCAGCCAAGGCCCCCCAGGGGGCGGCAATCAGCCCCAGCATTTT	CASSQGPPGGGNQPQHF
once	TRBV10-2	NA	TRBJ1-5	TGCGCCAGCAGTGACTCAGGCAGGGGTGGCAATCAGCCCCAGCATTTT	CASSDSGRGGNQPQHF
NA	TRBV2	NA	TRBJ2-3	TGTGCCAGCAGTGTCTTAGGGAGTAAAACAGATACGCAGTATTTT	CASSVLGSKTDTQYF
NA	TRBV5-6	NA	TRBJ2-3	TGTGCCAGCAGCTCCTACAGGGCTAGCACAGATACGCAGTATTTT	CASSSYRASTDTQYF
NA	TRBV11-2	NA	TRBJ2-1	TGTGCCAGCAGCTTTGGGCAGAATGAGCAGTTCTTC	CASSFGQNEQFF
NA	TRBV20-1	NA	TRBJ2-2	TGCAGTGCTAGAGATCACCTTTCCGGGGAGCTGTTTTTT	CSARDHLSGELFF
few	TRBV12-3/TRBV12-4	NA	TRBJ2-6	TGTGCCAGCACCCCCGGGGGGGCCAACGTCCTGACTTTC	CASTPGGANVLTF